The sample holds a few counts of the clone carrying this TCR beta chain. The antigen is undetermined. This sample is drawn from a study of T cell responses to AZD1222 COVID-19 vaccine. Study conclusions and caveats: Females outnumbered males among donors, who were mostly white British; clonal diversity was possibly underestimated. Reportedly, close to half of spike-specific TCRs are directed against unmutated variant regions.

Here immunoSEQ multiplex PCR was the method, and the copy in TCRdb shows in-frame clones only, minus some. The sample yields some 150,000 clones, around 86% seen once. Germline-derived CDR1 and CDR2 are SGDLS and YYNGEE. This CDR3 has 14 amino acids. The V and J ends lost 4 bases and 0 bases respectively, with 9 bases between them. The sequence was obtained from an adult in good health. Sample: peripheral blood, taken on day 0 of MenACWY control vaccination. The V gene is TRBV9, the J gene TRBJ2-3; a possible D gene is TRBD2 (6 bases). The CDR3 nucleotides are TGTGCCAGCAGCCCGAGCGGGAGCACAGATACGCAGTATTTT. Its protein is CASSPSGSTDTQYF.